This TCR beta chain stems from a study of T-cell memory formation after mild COVID-19. A note on this clonotype: Its antigen is still unknown. A junction end diverges from the germline sequence, so it may reflect a read error.

TCRdb called the 5' RACE reads again in MiXCR, with one record for every CDR3 protein. This sample has about 90,000 distinct CDR3 sequences, with 13% found just once. Germline assignment: CDR1 MNHEY and CDR2 SVGAGI. This CDR3 spans 12 amino acids. Study-level findings and limits: Contracting CD4+ clones sat mainly in CM and EM; CD8+ in EMRA.

This rearrangement joins TRBV6-5 to TRBJ2-7, with D maybe TRBD2 (6 bases). The source of this sequence is an adult woman who had mild COVID-19 (a few samples of this study predate the infection). Cell type and time point are not known. Sequencing used PBMCs or a T cell subset sorted from them (not recorded which). The CDR3 nucleotides are TGTGCCAGCAGTTGGGGGTGGGGGGATCAGCACTTC. This codes for CASSWGWGDQHF.